Presented here are 27 T cell receptor beta chains from one specimen sequenced in a study of blood T cell repertoires in COVID-19. Sequenced by immunoSEQ multiplex PCR; TCRdb stores in-frame clones only, minus some. Of about 210,000 clones in the sample, 81% were seen once. Sequencing used PBMCs or T cells enriched from blood (not recorded which). The receptors originated from a woman aged 45-65 years with acute COVID-19.

This clone was observed once. The rearrangement uses TRBV3-1 (or the pseudogene TRBV3-2) and TRBJ1-4, with D perhaps matching TRBD1 (5 bases). CDR3 size: 15 residues. The germline gives CDR1 LGHDT, CDR2 YNNKEL (reference sequence). The V and J ends lost 4 bases and 8 bases respectively, with 17 bases between them. The CDR3 bases are TGTGCCAGCAGCCCCCGACAGAGCCGAGAGGAAAAACTGTTTTTT. Its protein product is CASSPRQSREEKLFF.

The rearrangement uses TRBV11-1 and TRBJ2-7; perhaps TRBD1 as D (5 bases). CDR1 SGHAT and CDR2 FQDESV come from the germline V gene (reference sequence). With 1 base removed from V and 0 bases from J, the gap between germline ends came to 10 bases. This CDR3 has 15 residues. CDR3 region: CASSLGAGNSYEQYF. The CDR3 DNA follows: TGTGCCAGCAGCTTAGGGGCAGGGAACTCCTACGAGCAGTACTTC. Using reference TRBV11-1 and TRBJ2-7 for the parts outside the CDR3, the full variable domain is EAEVAQSPRYKITEKSQAVAFWCDPISGHATLYWYRQILGQGPELLVQFQDESVVDDSQLPKDRFSAERLKGVDSTLKIQPAELGDSAMYLCASSLGAGNSYEQYFGPGTRLTVT.

J is TRBJ2-7 and V is TRBV2, with a weak D call TRBD1 (5 bases). Per germline, CDR1 SNHLY and CDR2 FYNNEI. The CDR3 has 12 amino acids. Trimming cost V 2 bases and J 5 bases, with 7 bases left between them. The CDR3 DNA reads TGTGCCAGCAGTGAACGCAGGGACGAGCAGTACTTC. Translation gives CASSERRDEQYF.

In its sample, this clone was seen a few times. The J gene is TRBJ1-1, the V gene TRBV15; 12 bases agree with TRBD1. The CDR3 covers 18 residues. Unmatched junction bases numbered 8, after V lost 3 bases and J lost 0 bases. CDR1 LNHNV and CDR2 YYDKDF come from the germline V gene (reference sequence). The CDR3 DNA sequence: TGTGCCACCAGCAGTCCCGGGACAGGGGGCGCGATGAACACTGAAGCTTTCTTT. Its protein is CATSSPGTGGAMNTEAFF. The full variable domain, with the rest looked up from reference TRBV15 and TRBJ1-1, is DAMVIQNPRYQVTQFGKPVTLSCSQTLNHNVMYWYQQKSSQAPKLLFHYYDKDFNNEADTPDNFQSRRPNTSFCFLDIRSPGLGDTAMYLCATSSPGTGGAMNTEAFFGQGTRLTVV.

The chain carries TRBV28 and TRBJ1-6; possible D gene TRBD1, 5 bases. Germline V gene sequence: CDR1 MDHEN, CDR2 SYDVKM. V was shortened by 5 bases and J by 10 bases, with 27 bases between the two germline ends. This CDR3 contains 18 residues. CDR3 coding DNA: TGTGCCAGCAGTCAAGGGCGCAGGGCGTTTCTTCCTCGATCACCCCTCCACTTT. It specifies CASSQGRRAFLPRSPLHF. The entire variable domain, with the rest obtained from reference TRBV28 and TRBJ1-6, is as follows: DVKVTQSSRYLVKRTGEKVFLECVQDMDHENMFWYRQDPGLGLRLIYFSYDVKMKEKGDIPEGYSVSREKKERFSLILESASTNQTSMYLCASSQGRRAFLPRSPLHFGNGTRLTVT.

A note on this clone: The junction departs from the called germline gene at one end, perhaps through a read error. The genes are TRBV5-4 and TRBJ2-3; 12 bases are a match to TRBD1. This CDR3 contains 15 residues. The germline V gene has CDR1 SGHNT and CDR2 YYREEE (reference sequence). Here the CDR3 reads CASRYVSGTGGVNHF. The CDR3 nucleotides read TGTGCCAGCAGATATGTTTCCGGGACAGGGGGCGTAAATCATTTT.

This clone is categorized as large. The chain couples TRBV7-9 to TRBJ2-3, with D maybe TRBD2 (6 bases). The V end was cut by 5 bases, the J end by 6 bases, with 24 bases between. CDR1 and CDR2 from the germline V gene are SEHNR and FQNEAQ (reference sequence). CDR3 length: 17 residues. As DNA, the CDR3 is TGTGCCAGCAGCCAGGAGGGTCCGTACCTCCGTGGGGATACGCAGTATTTT. Translated: CASSQEGPYLRGDTQYF.

DNA for the CDR3: TGTGCCAGTAGTATCGAAGAGGGTGTCGGTCAGCCCCAGCATTTT. It encodes CASSIEEGVGQPQHF. V gene TRBV19 combines with J gene TRBJ1-5; D not certain. The germline gives CDR1 LNHDA, CDR2 SQIVND (reference sequence). V was cut by 3 bases and J by 6 bases, with 15 bases left in between. There are 15 residues in the CDR3.

The V and J genes are TRBV5-1 and TRBJ2-2; no clear D gene. Trimming removed 7 bases from V and 1 base from J, with 14 bases in between. The CDR3 has 15 amino acids. Per germline, CDR1 SGHRS and CDR2 YFSETQ. For the CDR3, the DNA is TGCGCCAGCGGATCTCTCGGGTTGAACACCGGGGAGCTGTTTTTT. Translation gives CASGSLGLNTGELFF.

CDR3 sequence reads: CASSKGVPPQHF. The CDR3 DNA reads TGTGCCAGCAGCAAAGGAGTTCCGCCCCAGCATTTT. This sequence joins TRBV21-1 and TRBJ1-5. TRBV21-1 has pseudogene status. The CDR3 loop spans 12 amino acids.

The chain is built from TRBV11-1 and TRBJ1-6; D unclear. CDR1 SGHAT and CDR2 FQDESV come from the germline V gene (reference sequence). Trimming cost V 5 bases and J 11 bases, with 22 bases left between them. There are 16 residues in the CDR3. CDR3 coding DNA: TGTGCCAGCAGCCTCGGGAGGAGCGCCACGGGGACACCCCTCCACTTT. This translates into CASSLGRSATGTPLHF.

This chain uses TRBV12-3 or TRBV12-4 with TRBJ2-7, with D perhaps TRBD1 (5 bases). The CDR3 loop spans 13 amino acids. V lost 6 bases, J lost 4 bases, and 13 bases lay in between. In nucleotides, the CDR3 is TGTGCCAGCAGCAAACAGGCCCCATACGAGCAGTACTTC. It encodes CASSKQAPYEQYF.

This chain uses TRBV14 with TRBJ2-3, with D unclear. CDR1 SGHDN and CDR2 FVKESK come from the germline V gene. This CDR3 contains 12 residues. V dropped 0 bases and J dropped 8 bases, with 6 bases sitting between them. Written as DNA, the CDR3 is TGTGCCAGCAGCCAAGACCCTGTTACGCAGTATTTT. Protein product: CASSQDPVTQYF.

This chain joins TRBV2 and TRBJ2-5; 11 nucleotides align to TRBD2. Germline assignment: CDR1 SNHLY and CDR2 FYNNEI. This CDR3 is 15 amino acids long. V shed 6 bases and J 3 bases; nucleotides not matched to a gene: 6. CDR3 nucleotide sequence: TGTGCCAGCAGGGCTCGACTAGCGGGAAAAGAGACCCAGTACTTC. Amino acids: CASRARLAGKETQYF.

The V call is TRBV19, the J call TRBJ2-7, with D tentatively TRBD1 (7 bases). This CDR3 spans 14 amino acids. V was pared by 5 bases and J by 0 bases, with 11 bases between. Per the germline V gene, CDR1 is LNHDA and CDR2 is SQIVND (reference sequence). The DNA of the CDR3 is TGTGCCAGTAGTGAGGAGGGGGCCTCCTACGAGCAGTACTTC. This gives the protein CASSEEGASYEQYF.

This clone was recorded a few times. The genes are TRBV30 and TRBJ1-2, with 11 nucleotides matching TRBD1. The CDR3 length is 17 residues. J was trimmed by 5 bases and V by 1 base; bases with no gene match: 12. Germline assignment: CDR1 GTSNPN and CDR2 SVGIG (reference sequence). The DNA of the CDR3 is TGTGCCTGGAGTGCGTGGACAGGGGGCGCTCAGGCATATGGCTACACCTTC. It encodes CAWSAWTGGAQAYGYTF.

The chain joins TRBV5-1 to TRBJ2-4; a possible D gene is TRBD2 (5 bases). This CDR3 is 14 amino acids long. Germline assignment: CDR1 SGHRS and CDR2 YFSETQ. V was shortened by 4 bases and J by 0 bases, with 8 bases between the two germline ends. This CDR3 is CASSHGLAKNIQYF. CDR3 nucleotides: TGCGCCAGCAGCCACGGACTAGCCAAAAACATTCAGTACTTC.

This CDR3 reads CASSLATGKKNSPLHF. CDR3 DNA: TGTGCCAGCAGCTTGGCGACAGGGAAGAAGAATTCACCCCTCCACTTT. V usage is TRBV5-5 and J usage is TRBJ1-6; 7 positions match TRBD1. Trimming removed 0 bases from V and 7 bases from J; junction bases left unmatched: 7. The germline CDR1 and CDR2 sequences are SGHKS and YYEKEE (reference sequence). CDR3 size: 16 residues.

This clone was seen only once. The genes are TRBV21-1 and TRBJ1-4. TRBV21-1 counts as a pseudogene. The CDR3 consists of 16 residues. CDR3 residues: CASSKRSRVVGEKLFF. The DNA for the CDR3 is TGTGCCAGCAGCAAACGTTCTCGGGTTGTTGGTGAAAAACTGTTTTTT.

A few counts support this clone. V gene TRBV27 combines with J gene TRBJ2-3; 12 bases fit TRBD2. CDR1 MNHEY and CDR2 SMNVEV come from the germline V gene (reference sequence). This CDR3 is 16 amino acids long. V shed 5 bases and J 2 bases; nucleotides not matched to a gene: 5. The CDR3 DNA sequence: TGTGCCAGCAGTACCAGGACTAGCGGGATCACAGATACGCAGTATTTT. Its protein product is CASSTRTSGITDTQYF.

This CDR3 reads CASSSGAGNQPQHF. Written as DNA, the CDR3 is TGCGCCAGCAGCTCAGGGGCTGGCAATCAGCCCCAGCATTTT. The rearrangement uses TRBV5-1 and TRBJ1-5, with D possibly matching TRBD1 (6 bases). The CDR3 sequence is 14 residues long. Germline CDR1 and CDR2: SGHRS and YFSETQ. V dropped 3 bases and J dropped 2 bases, with 9 bases sitting between them.

This chain joins TRBV28 and TRBJ1-6, with TRBD1 matching over 7 bases. Per the germline V gene, CDR1 is MDHEN and CDR2 is SYDVKM. The CDR3 has 15 residues. V gave up 2 bases and J gave up 10 bases; unmatched junction bases: 8. The CDR3 sequence: CASSLPSDRASPLHF. CDR3 nucleotides: TGTGCCAGCAGTTTACCGTCCGACAGGGCCTCACCCCTCCACTTT. Variable domain in full (rest from reference TRBV28 and TRBJ1-6): DVKVTQSSRYLVKRTGEKVFLECVQDMDHENMFWYRQDPGLGLRLIYFSYDVKMKEKGDIPEGYSVSREKKERFSLILESASTNQTSMYLCASSLPSDRASPLHFGNGTRLTVT.

The chain has TRBV2 and TRBJ1-5; TRBD1 is a possible D gene (6 bases). With 7 bases removed from V and 5 bases from J, the gap between germline ends came to 15 bases. This CDR3 has 14 amino acids. CDR1 is SNHLY and CDR2 is FYNNEI in the germline V gene. The DNA for the CDR3 is TGTGCCAGCACAAAACAAGGGGGTTATCAGCCCCAGCATTTT. As protein: CASTKQGGYQPQHF.

The chain carries TRBV28 and TRBJ1-6; D is ambiguous. The germline gives CDR1 MDHEN, CDR2 SYDVKM. V was pared by 4 bases and J by 5 bases, with 12 bases between. CDR3 size: 15 residues. CDR3 amino acids: CASSYRRVHNSPLHF. CDR3 DNA sequence: TGTGCCAGCAGTTATCGTCGGGTCCATAATTCACCCCTCCACTTT.

The V call is TRBV2, the J call TRBJ2-1; D may be TRBD1 (6 bases). This CDR3 is 14 amino acids long. Deletions cut 6 bases from V and 6 bases from J, with 15 bases between. In germline, CDR1 is SNHLY, CDR2 FYNNEI. Written as DNA, the CDR3 is TGTGCCAGCAGAGCAGGGGACCTCATCAATGAGCAGTTCTTC. It encodes CASRAGDLINEQFF.

This sequence joins TRBV5-6 and TRBJ1-5; TRBD1 agrees at 10 bases. Germline V gives CDR1 SGHDT, CDR2 YYEEEE. V was clipped by 4 bases and J by 0 bases; unmatched bases: 10. The CDR3 covers 18 residues. The CDR3 region is CASSSRDRGLYSNQPQHF. The DNA for the CDR3 is TGTGCCAGCAGCAGCCGGGACAGGGGATTGTATAGCAATCAGCCCCAGCATTTT.

The V and J genes are TRBV11-3 and TRBJ2-1, with TRBD2 matching over 9 bases. Germline V gives CDR1 SGHNT, CDR2 YENEEA. Trimming at V came to 4 bases and at J to 8 bases, leaving 12 bases not matched to a gene. There are 16 residues in the CDR3. CDR3 region: CASSYLAGSLSDEQFF. Here the CDR3 DNA reads TGTGCCAGCAGCTACCTAGCGGGGAGCCTTTCTGATGAGCAGTTCTTC.